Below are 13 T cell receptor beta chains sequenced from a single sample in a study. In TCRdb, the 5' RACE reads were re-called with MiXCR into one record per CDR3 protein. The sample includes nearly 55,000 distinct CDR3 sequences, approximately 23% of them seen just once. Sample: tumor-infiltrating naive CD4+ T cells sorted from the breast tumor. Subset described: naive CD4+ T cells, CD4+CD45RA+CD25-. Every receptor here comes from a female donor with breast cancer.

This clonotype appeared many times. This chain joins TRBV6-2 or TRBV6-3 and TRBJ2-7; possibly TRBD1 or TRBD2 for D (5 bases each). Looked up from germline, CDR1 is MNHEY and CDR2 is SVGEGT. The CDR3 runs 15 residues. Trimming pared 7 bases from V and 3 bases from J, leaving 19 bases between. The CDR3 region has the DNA TGTGCCAGCATTCAAGGGACGCAGGCTGGCTACGAGCAGTACTTC. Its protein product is CASIQGTQAGYEQYF.

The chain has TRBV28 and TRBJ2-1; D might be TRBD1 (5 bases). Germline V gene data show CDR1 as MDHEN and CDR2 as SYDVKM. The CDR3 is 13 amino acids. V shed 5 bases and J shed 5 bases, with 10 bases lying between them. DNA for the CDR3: TGTGCCAGCAGTCCCCGACAGAACAATGAGCAGTTCTTC. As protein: CASSPRQNNEQFF.

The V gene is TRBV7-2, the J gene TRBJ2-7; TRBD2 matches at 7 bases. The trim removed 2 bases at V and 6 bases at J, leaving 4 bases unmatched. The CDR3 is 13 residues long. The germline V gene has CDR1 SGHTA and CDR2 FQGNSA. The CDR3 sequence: CASSLRREGEQYF. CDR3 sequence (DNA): TGTGCCAGCAGCTTACGGAGGGAGGGCGAGCAGTACTTC.

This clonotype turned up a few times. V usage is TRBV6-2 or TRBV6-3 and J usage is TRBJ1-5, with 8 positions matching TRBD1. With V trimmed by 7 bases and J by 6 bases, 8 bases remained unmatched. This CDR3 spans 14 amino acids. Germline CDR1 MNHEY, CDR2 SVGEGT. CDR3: CASKPTGEAQPQHF. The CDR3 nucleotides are TGTGCCAGCAAACCGACAGGGGAGGCTCAGCCCCAGCATTTT.

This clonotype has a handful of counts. CDR3 in DNA: TGTGCCACTGCGCTACAGGGGGCAGGGCAGCCCCAGCATTTT. Protein sequence: CATALQGAGQPQHF. The V and J genes are TRBV6-2 or TRBV6-3 and TRBJ1-5, with TRBD1 matching over 9 bases. The CDR3 is made up of 14 amino acids. V lost 10 bases and J lost 7; bases outside the gene matches: 11. The germline V gene encodes CDR1 MNHEY and CDR2 SVGEGT.

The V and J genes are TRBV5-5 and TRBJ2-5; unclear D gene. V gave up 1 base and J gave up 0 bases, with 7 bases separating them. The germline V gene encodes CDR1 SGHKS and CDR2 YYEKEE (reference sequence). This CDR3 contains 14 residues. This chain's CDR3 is CASSLRDHQETQYF. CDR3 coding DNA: TGTGCCAGCAGCTTGCGAGATCACCAAGAGACCCAGTACTTC. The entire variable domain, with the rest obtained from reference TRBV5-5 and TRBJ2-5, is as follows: DAGVTQSPTHLIKTRGQQVTLRCSPISGHKSVSWYQQVLGQGPQFIFQYYEKEERGRGNFPDRFSARQFPNYSSELNVNALLLGDSALYLCASSLRDHQETQYFGPGTRLLVL.

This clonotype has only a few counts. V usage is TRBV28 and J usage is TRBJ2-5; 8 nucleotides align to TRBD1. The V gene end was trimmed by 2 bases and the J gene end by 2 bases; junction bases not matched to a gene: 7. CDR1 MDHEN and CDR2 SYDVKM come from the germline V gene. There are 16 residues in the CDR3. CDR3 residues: CASSLPSWTGQETQYF. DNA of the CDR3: TGTGCCAGCAGTTTACCTTCCTGGACAGGGCAAGAGACCCAGTACTTC.

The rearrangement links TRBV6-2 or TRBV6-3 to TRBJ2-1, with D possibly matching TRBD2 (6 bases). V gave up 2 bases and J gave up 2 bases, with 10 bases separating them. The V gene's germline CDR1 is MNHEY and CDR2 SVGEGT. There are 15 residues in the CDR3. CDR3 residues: CASSYKRLAYNEQFF. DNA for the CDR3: TGTGCCAGCAGTTACAAGAGACTAGCCTACAATGAGCAGTTCTTC.

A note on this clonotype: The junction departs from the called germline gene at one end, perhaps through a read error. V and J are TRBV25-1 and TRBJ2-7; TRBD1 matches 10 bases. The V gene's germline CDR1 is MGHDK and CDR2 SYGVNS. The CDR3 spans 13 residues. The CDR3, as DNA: TGTGCCGGCAGTTCCCGGGACAGGGGCGAGCAGTACTTC. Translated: CAGSSRDRGEQYF.

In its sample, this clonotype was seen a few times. The DNA for the CDR3 is TGTGCCAGCAGCTTATCTGGCGGGGACACCGGGGAGCTGTTTTTT. Translating gives CASSLSGGDTGELFF. The chain joins TRBV7-3 to TRBJ2-2, with D maybe TRBD2 (6 bases). From germline, CDR1 is SGHTA and CDR2 FQGTGA. CDR3 length equals 15 residues. V was cut by 2 bases and J by 3 bases, with 10 bases left in between.

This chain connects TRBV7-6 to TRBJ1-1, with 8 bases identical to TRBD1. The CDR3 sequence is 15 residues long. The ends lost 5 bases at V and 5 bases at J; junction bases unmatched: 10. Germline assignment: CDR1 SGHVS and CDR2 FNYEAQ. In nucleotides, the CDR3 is TGTGCCAGCAGCCGTGATTCAGGGGGCAGGACTGAAGCTTTCTTT. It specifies CASSRDSGGRTEAFF.

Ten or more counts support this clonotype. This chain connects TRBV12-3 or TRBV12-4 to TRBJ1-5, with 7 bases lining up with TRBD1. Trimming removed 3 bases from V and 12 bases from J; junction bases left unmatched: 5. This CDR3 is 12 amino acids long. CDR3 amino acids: CASSLVQGLQHF. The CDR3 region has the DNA TGTGCCAGCAGTTTGGTACAGGGGCTCCAGCATTTT.

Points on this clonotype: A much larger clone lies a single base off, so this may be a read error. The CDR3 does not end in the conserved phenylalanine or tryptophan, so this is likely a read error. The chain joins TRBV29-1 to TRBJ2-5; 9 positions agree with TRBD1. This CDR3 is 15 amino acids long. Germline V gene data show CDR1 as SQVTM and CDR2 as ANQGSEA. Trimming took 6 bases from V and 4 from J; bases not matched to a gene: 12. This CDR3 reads CSVRFQDRGGETQYS. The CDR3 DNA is TGCAGCGTCCGGTTCCAGGACAGGGGTGGAGAGACCCAGTACTCC.